This record concerns one TCR beta chain sequence. Antigen unknown. This record comes from a study of CD8 T cells in ankylosing spondylitis. Study-level results: Clones that were linked to disease were CD8+ and were relatively rare in peripheral blood.

One entry per CDR3 protein, called by TCRdb with MiXCR from the 5' RACE reads. The sample yields roughly 130,000 distinct CDR3 sequences, approximately 10% seen once. This CDR3 is built from 13 residues. Trimming cost V 6 bases and J 0 bases, with 9 bases left between them. The gene calls are TRBV12-3 or TRBV12-4 and TRBJ2-7; D might be TRBD1 (6 bases). Source material: blood, either unsorted or a sorted T cell fraction (not recorded which). The clonotype comes from a male donor with ankylosing spondylitis or in good health (not recorded which). The CDR3 sequence: CASRGTPSYEQYF. The CDR3 DNA sequence: TGTGCCAGCAGAGGGACACCCTCCTACGAGCAGTACTTC.